The 8 T cell receptor beta chains in this list originate from one sample, sequenced in a study of cytomegalovirus exposure and HLA in healthy donors (dated by TCRdb to 2016 to 2017). The library was made by the immunoSEQ multiplex PCR assay. A mixture of 60 forward primers for TCR Vbeta segments and 13 reverse primers for TCR Jbeta segments was used in the multiplex PCR. As stored in TCRdb, this immuneACCESS dataset retains in-frame rearrangements with V and J assigned. A fraction of the clones does not appear; measured against another copy, unresolved V genes explain less than half of the discrepancy, and the remainder lacks a known reason. The table for this sample shows about 160,000 clones. Of the sample, over 1% falls within the top ten clones. The sequenced sample consisted of PBMCs. Receptors originate from a woman aged 60-75 years in good health and CMV-seronegative.

The chain couples TRBV9 to TRBJ2-1, with TRBD1 identical over 7 bases. The CDR3 has 15 residues. With V trimmed by 0 bases and J by 3 bases, 3 bases remained unmatched. CDR1 and CDR2 (germline): SGDLS, YYNGEE. The CDR3 DNA sequence: TGTGCCAGCAGCGTAGTCGGGGACAGCTACAATGAGCAGTTCTTC. This translates into CASSVVGDSYNEQFF.

This chain joins TRBV15 and TRBJ2-5; D possibly corresponds to TRBD1 (6 bases). The CDR3 spans 14 residues. The V gene lost 0 bases and the J gene lost 4 bases, with 9 bases spanning the gap. Per germline, CDR1 LNHNV and CDR2 YYDKDF (reference sequence). CDR3 loop: CATSRELTGETQYF. CDR3 nucleotides: TGTGCCACCAGCAGAGAATTGACAGGAGAGACCCAGTACTTC.

The chain carries TRBV5-7 and TRBJ2-7; TRBD1 might be the D (5 bases). TRBV5-7 is marked as an open reading frame, function uncertain. The CDR3 covers 12 residues. Trimming cost V 4 bases and J 3 bases, with 8 bases left between them. CDR3 DNA sequence: TGTGCCAGCAGCAAGGGGCTCTACGAGCAGTACTTC. It yields the protein CASSKGLYEQYF.

V gene TRBV7-9 combines with J gene TRBJ1-2; D is undetermined. CDR3 length: 13 amino acids. V was pared by 5 bases and J by 4 bases, with 11 bases between. CDR1 and CDR2 (germline): SEHNR, FQNEAQ (reference sequence). For the CDR3, the DNA is TGTGCCAGCAGCACCGGGTCGCGCTATGGCTACACCTTC. Translated, it gives CASSTGSRYGYTF.

This chain connects TRBV5-6 to TRBJ1-1, with D possibly matching TRBD1 (6 bases). Germline V gene data show CDR1 as SGHDT and CDR2 as YYEEEE. This CDR3 comprises 13 residues. Between the trimmed V and J ends, which lost 6 bases and 3 bases, there was a span of 12 bases. The CDR3 is CASKQGMDTEAFF. CDR3 in DNA: TGTGCCAGCAAGCAGGGGATGGACACTGAAGCTTTCTTT.

The chain has TRBV5-1 and TRBJ2-5, with TRBD1 matching over 8 bases. Germline CDR1 and CDR2: SGHRS and YFSETQ. The CDR3 extends over 16 amino acids. V was clipped by 8 bases and J by 7 bases; unmatched bases: 19. The CDR3 DNA reads TGCGCCAGTCGCCCCCTTACAGGGGGGCTAAGGGGGACCCAGTACTTC. As protein: CASRPLTGGLRGTQYF.

The chain combines TRBV7-3 with TRBJ2-2; 8 bases line up with TRBD1. Germline loops: CDR1 SGHTA, CDR2 FQGTGA. The ends lost 5 bases at V and 7 bases at J; junction bases unmatched: 12. This CDR3 spans 16 amino acids. DNA for the CDR3: TGTGCCAGCAGCATACCAGGGGGCGGCGGCATCGGGGAGCTGTTTTTT. It yields the protein CASSIPGGGGIGELFF.

The rearrangement joins TRBV7-8 to TRBJ2-7, with D unresolved. The germline V gene encodes CDR1 SGHVS and CDR2 FQNEAQ. This CDR3 comprises 15 residues. V shed 0 bases and J shed 1 base, with 10 bases lying between them. The DNA for the CDR3 is TGTGCCAGCAGCTTAGCTTATGGCAGGTCCTACGAGCAGTACTTC. Amino acid sequence: CASSLAYGRSYEQYF.